The 30 T cell receptor beta chains below all came from one sample that was sequenced in a study of cytomegalovirus exposure and HLA in healthy donors. It was with 60 Vbeta and 13 Jbeta primers that the PCR ran. The protocol was immunoSEQ multiplex PCR, while the TCRdb copy is restricted to in-frame clones and leaves out a portion. Found here are over 100,000 clones; the top ten clones hold 1.5% to 2%. Material for sequencing was PBMCs. These receptors all stem from a woman aged 40 to 50 in good health and CMV-seropositive.

On this clone itself: This same CDR3 is encoded by further DNA sequences in the sample. V is TRBV6-5 and J is TRBJ2-7; D may be TRBD1 (6 bases). V was pared by 2 bases and J by 2 bases, with 10 bases between. The CDR3 loop spans 14 amino acids. Germline V gene lookup returns CDR1 MNHEY and CDR2 SVGAGI. The CDR3 region has the DNA TGTGCCAGCAGTTACGGGCAGGGGACCTACGAGCAGTACTTC. It encodes CASSYGQGTYEQYF.

The chain uses TRBV29-1 and TRBJ1-1, with 7 positions matching TRBD1. Germline-derived CDR1 and CDR2 are SQVTM and ANQGSEA. CDR3 length: 12 residues. V lost 7 bases and J lost 0; bases outside the gene matches: 2. Here the CDR3 DNA reads TGCAGCGCCGGGACAGTGAACACTGAAGCTTTCTTT. Protein: CSAGTVNTEAFF.

Points on this clone: Other nucleotide sequences in the sample specify the same CDR3. This chain uses TRBV30 with TRBJ2-7, with a tentative D call TRBD1 (5 bases). V lost 2 bases and J 3 bases, leaving 11 bases between the germline ends. The CDR3 is made up of 13 amino acids. Germline V gene data show CDR1 as GTSNPN and CDR2 as SVGIG (reference sequence). In DNA form, the CDR3 reads TGTGCCTGGAGTTCCGGACAACTCTACGAGCAGTACTTC. It is translated as CAWSSGQLYEQYF.

V usage is TRBV19 and J usage is TRBJ2-5, with a weak D call TRBD1 (5 bases). This CDR3 comprises 16 residues. The germline V gene has CDR1 LNHDA and CDR2 SQIVND (reference sequence). The germline V and J ends were trimmed by 4 bases and 5 bases, with 20 bases remaining between them. CDR3 loop: CASSTRTRALGETQYF. The CDR3 region has the DNA TGTGCCAGTAGTACCCGGACACGCGCACTGGGGGAGACCCAGTACTTC.

The genes are TRBV5-1 and TRBJ2-7, with D tentatively TRBD1 (5 bases). The germline V gene encodes CDR1 SGHRS and CDR2 YFSETQ. The CDR3 is 14 residues long. Trimming removed 0 bases from V and 7 bases from J, with 14 bases in between. CDR3 DNA: TGCGCCAGCAGCTTGGGCGACAGCCTGATTGAGCAGTACTTC. It yields the protein CASSLGDSLIEQYF.

The chain combines TRBV25-1 with TRBJ2-3, with 7 nucleotides matching TRBD2. This CDR3 comprises 13 residues. CDR1 MGHDK and CDR2 SYGVNS come from the germline V gene. CDR3 sequence (DNA): TGTGCAAGCGGGGAATCGGGCACAGATACGCAGTATTTT. Protein: CASGESGTDTQYF.

V usage is TRBV9 and J usage is TRBJ1-2; unclear D gene. V dropped 0 bases and J dropped 0 bases, with 9 bases sitting between them. The CDR3 has 15 amino acids. Germline V lookup: CDR1 SGDLS, CDR2 YYNGEE. Here the CDR3 DNA reads TGTGCCAGCAGCGTAGGCGGCGCTACTAACTATGGCTACACCTTC. This gives the protein CASSVGGATNYGYTF. Full variable domain (remainder filled in from reference TRBV9 and TRBJ1-2): DSGVTQTPKHLITATGQRVTLRCSPRSGDLSVYWYQQSLDQGLQFLIQYYNGEERAKGNILERFSAQQFPDLHSELNLSSLELGDSALYFCASSVGGATNYGYTFGSGTRLTVV.

The V and J genes are TRBV19 and TRBJ1-1; TRBD1 matches at 12 bases. The CDR3 loop spans 12 amino acids. J was trimmed by 7 bases and V by 10 bases; bases with no gene match: 4. The germline V gene encodes CDR1 LNHDA and CDR2 SQIVND (reference sequence). CDR3 loop: CATGTGGREAFF. The CDR3 DNA reads TGTGCCACCGGGACAGGGGGCCGTGAAGCTTTCTTT.

This rearrangement joins TRBV28 to TRBJ1-2; 10 nucleotides agree with TRBD1. The ends lost 5 bases at V and 10 bases at J; junction bases unmatched: 16. Germline CDR1 is MDHEN and CDR2 is SYDVKM. This CDR3 contains 16 residues. DNA for the CDR3: TGTGCCAGCAGTCCGGCCGGGACAGGGGTCTATCGTGTCTACACCTTC. Protein: CASSPAGTGVYRVYTF.

The chain recombines TRBV6-1 with TRBJ1-4, with 10 bases matching TRBD1. The trim removed 2 bases at V and 7 bases at J, leaving 7 bases unmatched. CDR1 is MNHNS and CDR2 is SASEGT in the germline V gene. The CDR3 spans 16 residues. Written as DNA, the CDR3 is TGTGCCAGCAGTGAAAGCCCCGGGACAGGGGTTGAAAAACTGTTTTTT. It translates to CASSESPGTGVEKLFF.

The chain employs TRBV19 and TRBJ2-1; D is perhaps TRBD2 (5 bases). Per germline, CDR1 LNHDA and CDR2 SQIVND (reference sequence). This CDR3 is 15 amino acids long. V lost 10 bases to trimming and J lost 5 bases, with 21 bases between them. In DNA, the CDR3 is TGTGCCACTCTCCGGGGAGCAAGCCCCGACAATGAGCAGTTCTTC. Amino acids: CATLRGASPDNEQFF. The full variable domain, in which reference TRBV19 and TRBJ2-1 provide the parts outside the CDR3, is DGGITQSPKYLFRKEGQNVTLSCEQNLNHDAMYWYRQDPGQGLRLIYYSQIVNDFQKGDIAEGYSVSREKKESFPLTVTSAQKNPTAFYLCATLRGASPDNEQFFGPGTRLTVL.

The V gene is TRBV6-1, the J gene TRBJ2-7; the D gene is possibly TRBD1 (6 bases). Germline values: CDR1 MNHNS, CDR2 SASEGT. The length of the CDR3 is 13 residues. V was pared by 2 bases and J by 4 bases, with 9 bases between. CDR3 protein: CASSEHRVYEQYF. The CDR3 bases are TGTGCCAGCAGTGAACACAGGGTATACGAGCAGTACTTC.

The rearrangement links TRBV7-8 to TRBJ2-1, with TRBD2 identical over 8 bases. This CDR3 has 16 amino acids. CDR1 is SGHVS and CDR2 is FQNEAQ in the germline V gene. J gave up 8 bases and V 5 bases, and 14 bases lay outside the gene matches. The CDR3 DNA reads as TGTGCCAGCAGCGTGACCGGGACTAGACCTCTTGATGAGCAGTTCTTC. This gives the protein CASSVTGTRPLDEQFF.

The chain joins TRBV6-5 to TRBJ2-7; D is perhaps TRBD1 (6 bases). Trimming took 5 bases from V and 5 from J, leaving 19 bases between them. The germline gives CDR1 MNHEY, CDR2 SVGAGI. This CDR3 has 15 amino acids. CDR3: CASSISRGLVNEQYF. CDR3 DNA: TGTGCCAGCAGTATATCGAGGGGGTTAGTGAACGAGCAGTACTTC.

This chain links TRBV7-8 with TRBJ2-7; 9 bases fit TRBD2. V gave up 0 bases and J gave up 2 bases; unmatched junction bases: 11. This CDR3 comprises 18 residues. Per germline, CDR1 SGHVS and CDR2 FQNEAQ. Here the CDR3 reads CASSLASLAGNNPYEQYF. CDR3 DNA: TGTGCCAGCAGCTTAGCCTCCCTAGCGGGGAATAACCCCTACGAGCAGTACTTC.

The V and J genes are TRBV7-3 and TRBJ2-1, with D perhaps TRBD2 (5 bases). V lost 5 bases and J 2 bases, leaving 10 bases between the germline ends. The V gene's germline CDR1 is SGHTA and CDR2 FQGTGA. The length of the CDR3 is 14 residues. The CDR3 DNA follows: TGTGCCAGCAGCCCGGACTGGACCTACAATGAGCAGTTCTTC. It yields the protein CASSPDWTYNEQFF.

The CDR3 DNA reads TGTGCCAGCAGGTCGACACAGGGTTTCGAGTCCGGGGAGCTGTTTTTT. This encodes CASRSTQGFESGELFF. The rearrangement joins TRBV28 to TRBJ2-2, with D possibly TRBD1 on 6 matching bases. Germline V lookup: CDR1 MDHEN, CDR2 SYDVKM. The CDR3 is 16 amino acids. The V gene lost 6 bases and the J gene lost 6 bases, with 20 bases spanning the gap.

This chain connects TRBV7-2 to TRBJ2-4; TRBD1 agrees at 7 bases. V shed 1 base, J shed 14 bases, and the junction held 11 bases outside the gene matches. The CDR3 covers 14 residues. Germline V gene data show CDR1 as SGHTA and CDR2 as FQGNSA. DNA of the CDR3: TGTGCCAGCAGCTTAGAAGCCCGGGACAGTGCAAAGTACTTC. It codes for CASSLEARDSAKYF.

The chain uses TRBV11-1 and TRBJ2-3, with a tentative D call TRBD1 (5 bases). Germline CDR1 SGHAT, CDR2 FQDESV (reference sequence). Trimming cost V 1 base and J 1 base, with 12 bases left between them. The CDR3 totals 16 residues. In DNA form, the CDR3 reads TGTGCCAGCAGCTTAGACAGGACGCCTGGCACAGATACGCAGTATTTT. This translates into CASSLDRTPGTDTQYF.

J is TRBJ1-1 and V is TRBV18; TRBD1 is a possible D gene (6 bases). CDR1 is KGHSH, CDR2 LQKENI, per germline. The CDR3 consists of 16 residues. V was cut by 6 bases and J by 4 bases, with 21 bases left in between. The CDR3 loop reads CASSLLDSGTPTEAFF. The CDR3 coding sequence is TGTGCCAGCTCGCTACTAGACAGCGGGACACCCACTGAAGCTTTCTTT. The complete variable domain, with remaining parts taken from reference TRBV18 and TRBJ1-1, reads NAGVMQNPRHLVRRRGQEARLRCSPMKGHSHVYWYRQLPEEGLKFMVYLQKENIIDESGMPKERFSAEFPKEGPSILRIQQVVRGDSAAYFCASSLLDSGTPTEAFFGQGTRLTVV.

This chain uses TRBV5-1 with TRBJ2-7, with D perhaps TRBD1 (6 bases). Germline assignment: CDR1 SGHRS and CDR2 YFSETQ. V was clipped by 3 bases and J by 0 bases, with 7 bases between them. The CDR3 contains 13 residues. The CDR3 DNA reads as TGCGCCAGCAGCTCGACAGGCTCCTACGAGCAGTACTTC. This translates into CASSSTGSYEQYF.

The CDR3 region has the DNA TGTGCCAGCAGCTTGGGACGGACATACGAGCAGTACTTC. This sequence encodes CASSLGRTYEQYF. The chain links TRBV5-6 to TRBJ2-7, with a possible D match to TRBD1 (5 bases). CDR3 length: 13 amino acids. In germline, CDR1 is SGHDT, CDR2 YYEEEE. The V end was cut by 0 bases, the J end by 4 bases, with 8 bases between.

The chain links TRBV7-3 to TRBJ2-5, with TRBD2 identical over 9 bases. Germline V CDR1 and CDR2: SGHTA, FQGTGA. V shed 6 bases, J shed 4 bases, and the junction held 9 bases outside the gene matches. The length of the CDR3 is 15 residues. CDR3 in amino acids: CASRQVAGAPETQYF. CDR3 sequence (DNA): TGTGCCAGCAGGCAGGTAGCGGGAGCACCAGAGACCCAGTACTTC. Looking up the rest from reference TRBV7-3 and TRBJ2-5 gives the full variable domain: GAGVSQTPSNKVTEKGKYVELRCDPISGHTALYWYRQSLGQGPEFLIYFQGTGAADDSGLPNDRFFAVRPEGSVSTLKIQRTERGDSAVYLCASRQVAGAPETQYFGPGTRLLVL.

The chain links TRBV2 to TRBJ1-5; D may be TRBD1 (6 bases). Trimming shortened V by 3 bases and J by 7 bases, and 16 bases separated the two germline ends. This CDR3 contains 15 residues. Germline CDR1 is SNHLY and CDR2 is FYNNEI. The CDR3, as DNA: TGTGCCAGCAGTGAGACTACAGGGTCACACCAGCCCCAGCATTTT. It encodes CASSETTGSHQPQHF.

The chain recombines TRBV19 with TRBJ2-1; TRBD2 agrees at 7 bases. V lost 6 bases, J lost 0 bases, and 8 bases stayed unmatched. CDR3 size: 16 residues. Germline loops: CDR1 LNHDA, CDR2 SQIVND (reference sequence). For the CDR3, the DNA is TGTGCCAGTAGGTTGGGGGGGGTTGGCTCCTACAATGAGCAGTTCTTC. The encoded protein is CASRLGGVGSYNEQFF. The variable domain in full, with the rest retrieved from reference TRBV19 and TRBJ2-1, is DGGITQSPKYLFRKEGQNVTLSCEQNLNHDAMYWYRQDPGQGLRLIYYSQIVNDFQKGDIAEGYSVSREKKESFPLTVTSAQKNPTAFYLCASRLGGVGSYNEQFFGPGTRLTVL.

This chain connects TRBV5-3 to TRBJ2-5, with D possibly TRBD1 on 5 matching bases. TRBV5-3 is recorded as an ORF, its role being uncertain. The CDR3 is 14 residues long. The V gene lost 0 bases and the J gene lost 1 base, with 7 bases spanning the gap. CDR3 sequence reads: CARSLGGSQETQYF. The DNA for the CDR3 is TGTGCCAGAAGCTTGGGGGGCTCCCAAGAGACCCAGTACTTC.

V is TRBV20-1 and J is TRBJ2-3; no firm D call. This CDR3 has 11 amino acids. With 3 bases removed from V and 5 bases from J, the gap between germline ends came to 6 bases. Germline V gene data show CDR1 as DFQATT and CDR2 as SNEGSKA (reference sequence). The CDR3 DNA follows: TGCAGTGCTAGTGGAGTAGATACGCAGTATTTT. Amino acids: CSASGVDTQYF.

V gene TRBV6-6 combines with J gene TRBJ2-2, with TRBD2 identical over 13 bases. Trimming at V came to 5 bases and at J to 4 bases, leaving 4 bases not matched to a gene. The germline V gene has CDR1 MNHNY and CDR2 SVGAGI (reference sequence). The CDR3 contains 16 residues. CDR3 DNA sequence: TGTGCCAGCAGTATCCGGACTAGCGGGAGCACCGGGGAGCTGTTTTTT. This sequence encodes CASSIRTSGSTGELFF.

As regards this clone: Its ends do not fully match the called genes, so a read error is possible. The chain combines TRBV7-7 with TRBJ2-7; 10 bases align to TRBD2. Per the germline V gene, CDR1 is SSHAT and CDR2 is FNYEAQ (reference sequence). CDR3 length equals 15 residues. CDR3 region: CASSPRTSGVGEQYF. The CDR3 DNA follows: TGTGCTAGCAGCCCGAGGACTAGCGGAGTGGGAGAGCAGTACTTC.

The chain is built from TRBV5-1 and TRBJ2-6; no reliable D call. The CDR3 has 16 amino acids. The germline V gene has CDR1 SGHRS and CDR2 YFSETQ. V shed 4 bases and J shed 0 bases, with 11 bases lying between them. CDR3 nucleotide sequence: TGCGCCAGCAGCCCACCTTACAGCTCTGGGGCCAACGTCCTGACTTTC. It yields the protein CASSPPYSSGANVLTF.